This T cell receptor beta chain was captured by sequencing in a study of shared clonotypes between healthy human individuals. Study details: Three plates each covered CD4 naive and memory; CD8 naive two, CD8 memory one.

Worth noting for this clone: Its antigen is undetermined.

Study-wide findings and caveats: A handful of donors held around 5% of naive CD4 clonotypes in common. Generation probabilities were higher for clonotypes shared across all four sorted-subset donors than for unshared ones.

The authors distributed each subset's genomic DNA evenly over several immunoSEQ plates. Profiling relied on immunoSEQ multiplex PCR, and the TCRdb table lists in-frame clones only, not all of them. The table has around 2.5 million clones, more than 85% seen once. CDR1 is LNHDA and CDR2 is SQIVND in the germline V gene (reference sequence). The ends lost 7 bases at V and 5 bases at J; junction bases unmatched: 10. The CDR3 has 14 residues. Sequencing was carried out using naive CD4+ T cells from PBMCs. Stated subset: CD45RA+ positively selected. This TCR was recovered from a man between 18 and 29 years old in good health. Some clones in this sample may be carry-over from other donors' samples. The genes are TRBV19 and TRBJ2-5; 7 nucleotides match TRBD1. The CDR3 sequence is CASTIGPGQETQYF. In nucleotides, the CDR3 is TGTGCCAGTACCATCGGACCGGGACAGGAGACCCAGTACTTC.